A selection of T cell receptor beta chains follows, all from one sample in a study of cytomegalovirus exposure and HLA in healthy donors. Data came from immunoSEQ multiplex PCR; TCRdb stores just in-frame clones and leaves some out. The table lists fewer than 200,000 clones, roughly 84% of them singletons. Input material: PBMCs. These receptors were obtained from a woman between 18 and 29 years old in good health and CMV-seropositive. CDR3s leave out the opening cysteine and the closing phenylalanine or tryptophan.

v_call	j_call	cdr3_aa
TRBV11-2	TRBJ2-7	ASTVSPGLSYEQY
TRBV9	TRBJ2-5	ASSVSDRFVETQY
TRBV6-1	TRBJ1-1	ASRGRRAEAF
TRBV4-3	TRBJ1-2	ASSQIGTGEGYGYT
TRBV6-1	TRBJ2-3	ASRLRGTDTQY
TRBV18	TRBJ2-7	ASSRPGAAEQY
TRBV27	TRBJ1-2	ASRGGGGYT
TRBV11-2	TRBJ2-1	ASSDRAQRV
TRBV1	TRBJ2-1	TSSQDPWESSYNEQF
TRBV4-1	TRBJ1-2	ASSQDPGGDFYGYT
TRBV6-1	TRBJ1-3	ASDDRGSGNTIY
TRBV5-4	TRBJ1-2	ASSSLNREYLGGYT
TRBV7-2	TRBJ1-2	ASSLAAQAGLGYT
TRBV7-9	TRBJ2-3	ASSFSGHTDTQY
TRBV9	TRBJ2-7	ASSVESFSYEQY
TRBV5-6	TRBJ2-7	ASSPGEASYEQY
TRBV2	TRBJ1-2	ASSEYRTGGYGYT
TRBV14	TRBJ2-2	ASSQDVRGNTGELF
TRBV28	TRBJ2-1	ASSLGSGGRNEQF
TRBV7-2	TRBJ2-7	ASSVRDSYEQY
TRBV6-1	TRBJ1-2	ASSENPRGFDGYT
TRBV15	TRBJ2-3	ATSRERALTDTQY
TRBV4-3	TRBJ1-5	ASSRDRGYQPQH
TRBV7-2	TRBJ2-7	ASSPGLAASYEQY
TRBV7-9	TRBJ1-1	ASTQYVNTEAF
TRBV7-9	TRBJ2-1	ASSFWGSLNYNEQF
TRBV2	TRBJ2-1	ASIGGSGAYNEQF
TRBV20-1	TRBJ1-2	SVGRSYGYT
TRBV9	TRBJ1-1	ASSVEAGLNTEAF
TRBV6-6	TRBJ1-1	ASRMTGMDTEAF
TRBV7-3	TRBJ2-3	ASSLLAGTDTQY
TRBV4-2	TRBJ1-6	ASSQEWRVNSPLH
TRBV27	TRBJ2-4	ASSLDRLRSIQY
TRBV7-9	TRBJ1-1	ASSNREENTEAF
TRBV5-1	TRBJ2-5	ASSPGLQETQY
TRBV15	TRBJ2-3	ATSRDLTSTDTQY
TRBV11-2	TRBJ1-1	ASSLDRSGRAF
TRBV6-1	TRBJ1-1	ASRSNRGERAF
TRBV5-1	TRBJ1-6	ASSLTGDGSPLH
TRBV4-2	TRBJ1-2	ASSQGTESEGYT
TRBV28	TRBJ2-7	ASSSLSSVFPYEQY
TRBV5-6	TRBJ1-4	ASSFRQGKNEKLF
TRBV2	TRBJ1-2	ASSAGGSRNYGYT
TRBV19	TRBJ1-2	ASSNPDWQVRGYT
TRBV19	TRBJ1-6	ASSIGQRSSPLH
TRBV6-1	TRBJ2-3	ASTGARTDTQY
TRBV6-4	TRBJ2-1	ASSELAGVEQF
TRBV10-3	TRBJ1-2	AISEAVSANYGYT
TRBV7-9	TRBJ2-3	ASSRAGYTQY
TRBV12-5	TRBJ2-2	ASGIQVTGELF
TRBV2	TRBJ1-1	ASTQDREAF
TRBV5-1	TRBJ2-3	ASSLGSPRAADTQY
TRBV7-8	TRBJ1-6	ASSLGQNNSPLH
TRBV18	TRBJ2-7	ASSPLGQGEMWQY
TRBV20-1	TRBJ2-1	SASFINEQF
TRBV5-6	TRBJ2-3	ASSFFGGGTDTQY
TRBV5-1	TRBJ1-1	ASSISSGAVTEAF
TRBV9	TRBJ2-7	ASSVGQGNYEQY
TRBV13	TRBJ2-3	ASSFLLDRNDPTDTQY